The 18 T cell receptor beta chains in this list originate from one sample, sequenced in a study of siplizumab effects on memory and regulatory T cells. TCRdb keeps only in-frame clones here, not all; method: immunoSEQ multiplex PCR. The table has 110,000 or so clones, 90% to 95% seen once. Sample: CD4+ T cells sorted from blood. These receptor sequences come from a human donor in good health.

The V call is TRBV11-2, the J call TRBJ2-1; 8 nucleotides match TRBD2. The germline gives CDR1 SGHAT, CDR2 FQNNGV. The CDR3 contains 17 residues. Losses at the gene ends were 1 base for V and 0 bases for J; bases not matched to a gene: 5. CDR3 protein: CASSLALGTSSYNEQFF. The DNA of the CDR3 is TGTGCCAGCAGCTTAGCCCTCGGGACTAGCTCCTACAATGAGCAGTTCTTC.

This chain connects TRBV27 to TRBJ2-7; 8 bases agree with TRBD2. The J segment lost 0 bases and the V segment lost 8 bases, leaving 12 bases of the junction unmatched. CDR1 MNHEY and CDR2 SMNVEV come from the germline V gene (reference sequence). This CDR3 is 16 amino acids long. As DNA, the CDR3 is TGTGCCAGCGGGGGATTGGGACTAGTGGCCTCCTACGAGCAGTACTTC. This sequence encodes CASGGLGLVASYEQYF.

The chain links TRBV29-1 to TRBJ2-4; 9 positions match TRBD2. The CDR3 runs to 18 residues. The J segment lost 0 bases and the V segment lost 5 bases, leaving 14 bases of the junction unmatched. Per germline, CDR1 SQVTM and CDR2 ANQGSEA. CDR3 region: CSVRGLAFTNLAKNIQYF. The CDR3 coding sequence is TGCAGCGTTCGGGGACTAGCCTTCACTAATCTAGCCAAAAACATTCAGTACTTC.

This chain joins TRBV29-1 and TRBJ2-1; TRBD1 matches 11 bases. V shed 4 bases, J shed 5 bases, and the junction held 4 bases outside the gene matches. In germline, CDR1 is SQVTM, CDR2 ANQGSEA. The CDR3 is 14 amino acids. The CDR3 reads CSVARDRGNNEQFF. The CDR3 DNA is TGCAGCGTTGCCCGGGACAGGGGGAACAATGAGCAGTTCTTC.

The V gene is TRBV7-2, the J gene TRBJ1-2; 7 bases are shared with TRBD1. Germline trimming cut 6 bases from V and 8 bases from J; bases unmatched to any gene: 12. Germline values: CDR1 SGHTA, CDR2 FQGNSA. The CDR3 totals 14 residues. CDR3 amino acids: CASSQNPGQMGYTF. The CDR3 DNA reads as TGTGCCAGCAGTCAAAATCCGGGACAGATGGGCTACACCTTC. Based on the CDR3 plus reference TRBV7-2 and TRBJ1-2, the full variable domain is GAGVSQSPSNKVTEKGKDVELRCDPISGHTALYWYRQSLGQGLEFLIYFQGNSAPDKSGLPSDRFSAERTGGSVSTLTIQRTQQEDSAVYLCASSQNPGQMGYTFGSGTRLTVV.

J is TRBJ1-5 and V is TRBV18; D not certain. Trimming stripped 3 bases from V and 0 bases from J, with 9 bases between. Germline-derived CDR1 and CDR2 are KGHSH and LQKENI. The CDR3 runs 15 residues. CDR3 protein: CASSPNHNSNQPQHF. CDR3 sequence (DNA): TGTGCCAGCTCACCCAATCATAATAGCAATCAGCCCCAGCATTTT.

V gene TRBV19 combines with J gene TRBJ2-1; TRBD1 matches at 10 bases. Germline values: CDR1 LNHDA, CDR2 SQIVND (reference sequence). This CDR3 comprises 14 residues. The junction had 5 bases not matched to a gene; V was cut back by 5 bases and J by 7 bases. The CDR3 reads CASSEMGQGNEQFF. The CDR3 region has the DNA TGTGCCAGTAGTGAAATGGGACAGGGGAATGAGCAGTTCTTC.

In its sample, this clone was seen once. The gene calls are TRBV19 and TRBJ2-3; 8 bases agree with TRBD1. From germline, CDR1 is LNHDA and CDR2 SQIVND (reference sequence). V trimming: 5 bases; J trimming: 0 bases; junction bases outside the gene matches: 7. The CDR3 is made up of 16 amino acids. This CDR3 reads CASSFRTGTSTDTQYF. The CDR3 DNA follows: TGTGCCAGTAGTTTTCGGACAGGGACTAGCACAGATACGCAGTATTTT.

J is TRBJ2-5 and V is TRBV5-4; possibly TRBD1 or TRBD2 for D (5 bases each). The germline CDR1 and CDR2 sequences are SGHNT and YYREEE (reference sequence). V was pared by 3 bases and J by 7 bases, with 16 bases between. The CDR3 covers 14 residues. For the CDR3, the DNA is TGTGCCAGCAGCTCCCCGGGGCCTTCGGGGACCCAGTACTTC. It codes for CASSSPGPSGTQYF.

The chain employs TRBV5-4 and TRBJ2-1; TRBD2 might be the D (6 bases). There are 16 residues in the CDR3. Trimming cost V 4 bases and J 0 bases, with 14 bases left between them. Germline V gene lookup returns CDR1 SGHNT and CDR2 YYREEE (reference sequence). The CDR3 DNA follows: TGTGCCAGCAGCCTATTAGCGGATAGCTCCTACAATGAGCAGTTCTTC. Its translation: CASSLLADSSYNEQFF.

Of note for this clone: At one end, the junction sequence differs from germline, possibly due to a read error. V usage is TRBV7-7 and J usage is TRBJ2-3; a weak D match, TRBD1 (5 bases). Germline CDR1 and CDR2: SSHAT and FNYEAQ (reference sequence). This CDR3 is 14 amino acids long. CDR3 residues: CASSQGLTTDTQYF. The CDR3 bases are TGTGCTAGCAGCCAGGGTTTGACCACAGATACGCAGTATTTT.

This chain links TRBV9 with TRBJ2-7; 10 nucleotides agree with TRBD1. The CDR3 has 18 amino acids. V lost 0 bases to trimming and J lost 3 bases; unmatched junction nucleotides: 12. Germline V lookup: CDR1 SGDLS, CDR2 YYNGEE. The CDR3 region is CASSVGTGGPLKGYEQYF. DNA of the CDR3: TGTGCCAGCAGCGTAGGGACAGGGGGTCCCCTTAAAGGCTACGAGCAGTACTTC. The variable domain in full, with the rest retrieved from reference TRBV9 and TRBJ2-7, is DSGVTQTPKHLITATGQRVTLRCSPRSGDLSVYWYQQSLDQGLQFLIQYYNGEERAKGNILERFSAQQFPDLHSELNLSSLELGDSALYFCASSVGTGGPLKGYEQYFGPGTRLTVT.

This clone was detected once. As DNA, the CDR3 is TGCGCCAGCAGCTTAACTAGCGGAACCTACGAGCAGTACTTC. Translation: CASSLTSGTYEQYF. The chain employs TRBV5-1 and TRBJ2-7; 8 bases map to TRBD2. Trimming removed 2 bases from V and 2 bases from J; junction bases left unmatched: 3. The V gene's germline CDR1 is SGHRS and CDR2 YFSETQ. The CDR3 sequence is 14 residues long.

The J gene is TRBJ2-2, the V gene TRBV30; 7 bases are a match to TRBD2. The germline gives CDR1 GTSNPN, CDR2 SVGIG (reference sequence). The CDR3 spans 14 residues. The trim removed 8 bases at V and 7 bases at J, leaving 13 bases unmatched. The DNA of the CDR3 is TGTGCCCTTCAAAGACGGGGGAGGGGCGGGGAGCTGTTTTTT. Protein: CALQRRGRGGELFF. Full variable domain (remainder filled in from reference TRBV30 and TRBJ2-2): SQTIHQWPATLVQPVGSPLSLECTVEGTSNPNLYWYRQAAGRGLQLLFYSVGIGQISSEVPQNLSASRPQDRQFILSSKKLLLSDSGFYLCALQRRGRGGELFFGEGSRLTVL.

This chain uses TRBV5-8 with TRBJ1-2, with 8 bases that match TRBD1. J lost 4 bases, V lost 4 bases, and 6 bases had no gene match. Germline V gene sequence: CDR1 SGHTS, CDR2 YDEGEE. The CDR3 has 14 residues. CDR3 amino acids: CASSPRQGSYGYTF. The DNA of the CDR3 is TGTGCCAGCAGCCCACGACAGGGGAGCTATGGCTACACCTTC.

This clone was observed once. This rearrangement joins TRBV7-2 to TRBJ2-2; D is perhaps TRBD2 (6 bases). Germline lookup yields CDR1 SGHTA and CDR2 FQGNSA. CDR3 length: 14 residues. Trimming took off 5 bases at V and 8 bases at J, with 15 bases between the two ends. The CDR3 sequence is CASSPGAAGGELFF. In DNA, the CDR3 is TGTGCCAGCAGCCCGGGAGCTGCAGGGGGGGAGCTGTTTTTT.

This clone was counted once. The chain employs TRBV5-1 and TRBJ1-1, with 7 bases lining up with TRBD1. Germline CDR1 SGHRS, CDR2 YFSETQ. CDR3 length: 13 residues. J gave up 4 bases and V 0 bases, and 0 bases lay outside the gene matches. The CDR3: CASSLGTGTEAFF. CDR3 DNA sequence: TGCGCCAGCAGCTTGGGGACAGGCACTGAAGCTTTCTTT.

The rearrangement links TRBV4-1 to TRBJ2-3, with D tentatively TRBD1 (5 bases). Germline assignment: CDR1 MGHRA and CDR2 YSYEKL. Trimming left V 4 bases short and J 1 base short, with 12 bases between. This CDR3 contains 15 residues. In DNA form, the CDR3 reads TGCGCCAGCAGCCCACGGCAGGGTGGCACAGATACGCAGTATTTT. Translating gives CASSPRQGGTDTQYF.